The 21 T cell receptor beta chains reported below all come from one sample, sequenced in a study of T cells after posttransplantation cyclophosphamide. Busulfan-fludarabine conditioning, marrow transplant, and cyclophosphamide on days +3 and +4 were administered. Clones were read by immunoSEQ multiplex PCR, and TCRdb kept only the in-frame ones, dropping some. The sample lists roughly 4,900 clones; about 80% were seen once. Source: PBMCs, taken after allogeneic stem cell transplant with posttransplant cyclophosphamide. All receptors come from a male patient aged 45 to 59 who received an allogeneic stem cell transplant from a related donor and was CMV-positive. Among the T cells, some may be from the graft donor.

Only a few counts were recorded for this clone. J is TRBJ2-3 and V is TRBV19; the D is unclear. Trimming shortened V by 6 bases and J by 4 bases, and 8 bases separated the two germline ends. This CDR3 has 12 amino acids. The germline gives CDR1 LNHDA, CDR2 SQIVND (reference sequence). The CDR3 DNA follows: TGTGCCAGTAGGATCGGAGCAGATACGCAGTATTTT. It encodes CASRIGADTQYF.

This clone was recorded a few times. V gene TRBV27 combines with J gene TRBJ2-7; TRBD2 aligns across 9 bases. Germline V CDR1 and CDR2: MNHEY, SMNVEV (reference sequence). The J segment lost 0 bases and the V segment lost 5 bases, leaving 2 bases of the junction unmatched. This CDR3 comprises 14 residues. The chain's CDR3 is CASSDSGSSYEQYF. In nucleotides, the CDR3 is TGTGCCAGCAGTGATAGCGGGAGCTCCTACGAGCAGTACTTC.

This clone was seen a few times. V usage is TRBV25-1 and J usage is TRBJ2-7; the match to TRBD2 covers 8 bases. This CDR3 comprises 14 residues. Trimming at V came to 2 bases and at J to 5 bases, leaving 5 bases not matched to a gene. Germline V gene lookup returns CDR1 MGHDK and CDR2 SYGVNS. The DNA for the CDR3 is TGTGCCAGCAGTGAACAAGCGGGAGTGCACGAGCAGTACTTC. Its protein is CASSEQAGVHEQYF.

The chain carries TRBV18 and TRBJ2-1; TRBD1 aligns across 7 bases. This CDR3 spans 17 amino acids. Germline CDR1 is KGHSH and CDR2 is LQKENI. The V segment lost 0 bases and the J segment 2 bases; nucleotides outside the gene matches: 7. In DNA form, the CDR3 reads TGTGCCAGCTCACCACCCAGGGGGAGCCCGACCTACAATGAGCAGTTCTTC. It codes for CASSPPRGSPTYNEQFF. The variable domain in full, completed from reference TRBV18 and TRBJ2-1, reads NAGVMQNPRHLVRRRGQEARLRCSPMKGHSHVYWYRQLPEEGLKFMVYLQKENIIDESGMPKERFSAEFPKEGPSILRIQQVVRGDSAAYFCASSPPRGSPTYNEQFFGPGTRLTVL.

The chain combines TRBV5-1 with TRBJ2-2; D gene unclear. Germline V CDR1 and CDR2: SGHRS, YFSETQ. The CDR3 is 13 residues long. V lost 3 bases and J 6 bases, leaving 9 bases between the germline ends. CDR3 DNA: TGCGCCAGCAGCTATAACATGGCCGGGGAGCTGTTTTTT. This sequence encodes CASSYNMAGELFF.

J is TRBJ1-1 and V is TRBV1; the D call of TRBD1 is as the table states it, not checked on the DNA. TRBV1 counts as a pseudogene. The CDR3 consists of 14 residues. CDR3 in amino acids: CTSSQGAGKAEAFF. CDR3 DNA: TGCACCAGCAGCCAAGGGGCAGGGAAGGCTGAAGCTTTCTTT.

CDR3 loop: CASEKAGTSGRGADTQYF. The CDR3 DNA is TGTGCCAGCGAAAAGGCCGGGACTAGCGGGAGGGGCGCAGATACGCAGTATTTT. V gene TRBV2 combines with J gene TRBJ2-3, with TRBD2 matching over 16 bases. The CDR3 runs to 18 residues. CDR1 is SNHLY and CDR2 is FYNNEI in the germline V gene. Losses at the gene ends were 8 bases for V and 4 bases for J; bases not matched to a gene: 12.

The chain recombines TRBV15 with TRBJ2-2; D possibly corresponds to TRBD1 (6 bases). Trimming left V 3 bases short and J 1 base short, with 12 bases between. Germline CDR1 LNHNV, CDR2 YYDKDF (reference sequence). The CDR3 runs 16 residues. This chain's CDR3 is CATSSHPGQNTGELFF. CDR3 in DNA: TGTGCCACCAGCAGTCATCCGGGACAGAACACCGGGGAGCTGTTTTTT.

V and J are TRBV5-1 and TRBJ1-4; 10 positions agree with TRBD1. With V trimmed by 3 bases and J by 3 bases, 5 bases remained unmatched. Germline values: CDR1 SGHRS, CDR2 YFSETQ. The CDR3 has 16 residues. In DNA form, the CDR3 reads TGCGCCAGCAGCTCGGAGGGACAGGGGCCTAATGAAAAACTGTTTTTT. It specifies CASSSEGQGPNEKLFF. Supplemented by reference TRBV5-1 and TRBJ1-4, the full variable domain reads KAGVTQTPRYLIKTRGQQVTLSCSPISGHRSVSWYQQTPGQGLQFLFEYFSETQRNKGNFPGRFSGRQFSNSRSEMNVSTLELGDSALYLCASSSEGQGPNEKLFFGSGTQLSVL.

The genes are TRBV2 and TRBJ2-1; a weak D match, TRBD2 (5 bases). Between the trimmed V and J ends, which lost 4 bases and 12 bases, there was a span of 10 bases. Per germline, CDR1 SNHLY and CDR2 FYNNEI. This CDR3 is 11 amino acids long. The CDR3 coding sequence is TGTGCCAGCAGTGTCGAGCGGCGGCAGTTCTTC. As protein: CASSVERRQFF.

The chain links TRBV11-2 to TRBJ1-2; D is undetermined. Per germline, CDR1 SGHAT and CDR2 FQNNGV. V lost 0 bases and J lost 8, with 13 bases in between. There are 14 residues in the CDR3. CDR3 in amino acids: CASSLDQVDTGYTF. The CDR3 DNA follows: TGTGCCAGCAGCTTAGATCAGGTGGATACCGGCTACACCTTC. Filled out from reference TRBV11-2 and TRBJ1-2, the complete variable domain reads EAGVAQSPRYKIIEKRQSVAFWCNPISGHATLYWYQQILGQGPKLLIQFQNNGVVDDSQLPKDRFSAERLKGVDSTLKIQPAKLEDSAVYLCASSLDQVDTGYTFGSGTRLTVV.

The chain uses TRBV9 and TRBJ2-7, with 7 bases fitting TRBD1. Germline V gives CDR1 SGDLS, CDR2 YYNGEE. Trimming took 0 bases from V and 2 from J; bases not matched to a gene: 2. The CDR3 contains 14 residues. The DNA for the CDR3 is TGTGCCAGCAGCGTAGAGGACAGGACCTACGAGCAGTACTTC. Translation: CASSVEDRTYEQYF.

The CDR3 DNA reads as TGTGCCAGCAGCGGAAACCAGGCAGCAGGCTCCGCAGATACGCAGTATTTT. Amino acid sequence: CASSGNQAAGSADTQYF. The chain has TRBV7-9 and TRBJ2-3; D gene unclear. Trimming cost V 5 bases and J 4 bases, with 22 bases left between them. CDR1 and CDR2 (germline): SEHNR, FQNEAQ (reference sequence). CDR3 length: 17 residues.

The chain has TRBV7-6 and TRBJ2-7, with D possibly TRBD2 on 6 matching bases. Germline assignment: CDR1 SGHVS and CDR2 FNYEAQ. The CDR3 covers 15 residues. V shed 2 bases and J shed 2 bases, with 13 bases lying between them. The DNA for the CDR3 is TGTGCCAGCAGCTTAACTTTGGGACTTCCCTACGAGCAGTACTTC. Translating gives CASSLTLGLPYEQYF.

The gene calls are TRBV6-6 and TRBJ1-2; a possible D gene is TRBD1 (5 bases). The germline V gene encodes CDR1 MNHNY and CDR2 SVGAGI (reference sequence). CDR3 length: 13 amino acids. Between the trimmed V and J ends, which lost 2 bases and 3 bases, there was a span of 7 bases. CDR3 coding DNA: TGTGCCAGCAGTTACGGGGCGGACTATGGCTACACCTTC. It codes for CASSYGADYGYTF.

The chain employs TRBV13 and TRBJ2-3; D gene unclear. This CDR3 contains 11 residues. V dropped 5 bases and J dropped 6 bases, with 6 bases sitting between them. From germline, CDR1 is PRHDT and CDR2 FYEKMQ (reference sequence). This CDR3 is CASSARDTQYF. The CDR3 DNA sequence: TGTGCCAGCAGCGCTCGGGATACGCAGTATTTT. Supplemented by reference TRBV13 and TRBJ2-3, the full variable domain reads AAGVIQSPRHLIKEKRETATLKCYPIPRHDTVYWYQQGPGQDPQFLISFYEKMQSDKGSIPDRFSAQQFSDYHSELNMSSLELGDSALYFCASSARDTQYFGPGTRLTVL.

This clone came up once. The chain couples TRBV11-3 to TRBJ2-1; D not resolved. Germline V lookup: CDR1 SGHNT, CDR2 YENEEA. Trimming cost V 1 base and J 6 bases, with 10 bases left between them. The length of the CDR3 is 14 residues. The CDR3 region has the DNA TGTGCCAGCAGCTTAGGGTTGGAGAGCAATGAGCAGTTCTTC. Residues: CASSLGLESNEQFF.

A few counts support this clone. The chain combines TRBV10-3 with TRBJ1-5; 10 bases match TRBD1. The CDR3 contains 18 residues. The junction had 16 bases not matched to a gene; V was cut back by 11 bases and J by 0 bases. Germline V gene sequence: CDR1 ENHRY, CDR2 SYGVKD. For the CDR3, the DNA is TGTGCCTCGAGGGCCTGGGACAGGGGTTTACTTAGCAATCAGCCCCAGCATTTT. This encodes CASRAWDRGLLSNQPQHF.

This chain links TRBV7-6 with TRBJ2-7; D is ambiguous. CDR1 is SGHVS and CDR2 is FNYEAQ in the germline V gene. V was shortened by 5 bases and J by 2 bases, with 13 bases between the two germline ends. The CDR3 contains 14 residues. CDR3 loop: CASSLTDTTYEQYF. In DNA form, the CDR3 reads TGTGCCAGCAGCCTTACAGACACCACCTACGAGCAGTACTTC.

The rearrangement joins TRBV7-2 to TRBJ1-6; 7 positions match TRBD1. V was clipped by 4 bases and J by 9 bases; unmatched bases: 12. This CDR3 comprises 16 residues. CDR1 and CDR2 (germline): SGHTA, FQGNSA. CDR3 residues: CASSSNAIPGGSPLHF. CDR3 DNA: TGTGCCAGCAGCTCAAACGCGATCCCAGGGGGTTCACCCCTCCACTTT.

This chain joins TRBV9 and TRBJ2-2; the match to TRBD2 covers 10 bases. V gave up 3 bases and J gave up 2 bases; unmatched junction bases: 4. The CDR3 has 16 residues. CDR1 and CDR2 (germline): SGDLS, YYNGEE. CDR3 region: CASSETSGENTGELFF. CDR3 nucleotide sequence: TGTGCCAGCAGCGAAACTAGCGGGGAAAACACCGGGGAGCTGTTTTTT.